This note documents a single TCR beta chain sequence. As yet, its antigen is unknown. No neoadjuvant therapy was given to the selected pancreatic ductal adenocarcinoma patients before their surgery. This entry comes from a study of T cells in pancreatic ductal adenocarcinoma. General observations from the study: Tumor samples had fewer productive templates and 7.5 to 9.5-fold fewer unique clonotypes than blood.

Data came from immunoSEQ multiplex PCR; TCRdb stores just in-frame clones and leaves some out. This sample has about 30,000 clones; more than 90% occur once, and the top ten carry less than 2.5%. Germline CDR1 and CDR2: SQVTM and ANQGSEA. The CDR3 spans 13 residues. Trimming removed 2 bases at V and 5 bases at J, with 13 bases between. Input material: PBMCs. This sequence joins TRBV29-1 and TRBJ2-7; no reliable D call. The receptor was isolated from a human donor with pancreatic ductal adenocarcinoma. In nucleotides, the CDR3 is TGCAGCGTTGAACCCAAGGGTACTCACGAGCAGTACTTC. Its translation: CSVEPKGTHEQYF.